Presented here are 9 T cell receptor beta chains from one specimen sequenced in a study of T and B cells in COVID-19 patients. Each TRB amplification used roughly 240-550 ng of genomic DNA from blood. TRB rearrangements were amplified by multiplex PCR with BIOMED2 TRB-A/B primers. TCRdb ran MiXCR on the multiplex PCR reads and lists one entry per CDR3 protein. The data hold fewer than 15,000 distinct CDR3 sequences, with approximately 31% observed a single time. The sequencing input was blood. These receptor sequences come from a human donor who had recovered from COVID-19.

The V and J genes are TRBV4-3 and TRBJ2-2; 8 nucleotides align to TRBD1. CDR1 LGHNA and CDR2 YSLEER come from the germline V gene. The V gene end was trimmed by 2 bases and the J gene end by 8 bases; junction bases not matched to a gene: 13. CDR3 size: 17 residues. CDR3 DNA: TGCGCCAGCAGCCAAACCCCCTCAGGGGGCGCAGAAGGGGAGCTGTTTTTT. Translating it yields CASSQTPSGGAEGELFF.

This clonotype was recorded many times. The chain has TRBV18 and TRBJ2-1; D is perhaps TRBD2 (6 bases). V gave up 0 bases and J gave up 7 bases, with 13 bases separating them. Germline CDR1 reads KGHSH; CDR2 reads LQKENI. This CDR3 region has 15 residues. CDR3 amino acids: CASSPPSGNRNEQFF. The CDR3 bases are TGTGCCAGCTCACCACCTAGCGGCAATCGGAATGAGCAGTTCTTC.

In its sample, this clonotype is medium-sized. This chain connects TRBV19 to TRBJ2-2; 7 nucleotides line up with TRBD2. Germline CDR1 reads LNHDA; CDR2 reads SQIVND (reference sequence). V trimming: 3 bases; J trimming: 5 bases; junction bases outside the gene matches: 9. This CDR3 has 16 residues. CDR3 protein: CASSMGREKRTGELFF. In DNA form, the CDR3 reads TGTGCCAGTAGTATGGGGCGGGAGAAACGGACCGGGGAGCTGTTTTTT.

This clonotype was seen many times. This sequence joins TRBV19 and TRBJ1-1; TRBD1 matches 12 bases. Trimming cost V 6 bases and J 1 base; bases outside gene matches: 6. This CDR3 spans 16 amino acids. Germline V gene lookup returns CDR1 LNHDA and CDR2 SQIVND (reference sequence). The CDR3 spells CASSPGQGATNTEAFF. In DNA form, the CDR3 reads TGTGCCAGTAGCCCGGGACAGGGGGCCACGAACACTGAAGCTTTCTTT.

Only one count was recorded for this clonotype. The chain couples TRBV20-1 to TRBJ1-2, with 8 nucleotides matching TRBD1. CDR1 DFQATT and CDR2 SNEGSKA come from the germline V gene (reference sequence). V lost 6 bases and J lost 4; bases outside the gene matches: 10. The CDR3 totals 14 residues. Here the CDR3 DNA reads TGCAGTGCAAAAAGACAGGGGTACGGCTATGGCTACACCTTC. This encodes CSAKRQGYGYGYTF.

The table lists this clonotype with many counts. The chain recombines TRBV5-4 with TRBJ2-7; no clear D gene. The CDR3 consists of 13 residues. The germline V gene has CDR1 SGHNT and CDR2 YYREEE (reference sequence). The V gene lost 4 bases and the J gene lost 7 bases, with 15 bases spanning the gap. Here the CDR3 reads CASSMDPAREQYV. In DNA, the CDR3 is TGTGCCAGCAGCATGGACCCGGCGAGGGAGCAGTACGTC.

The rearrangement uses TRBV7-2 and TRBJ2-7, with TRBD2 as a possible D gene (6 bases). From germline, CDR1 is SGHTA and CDR2 FQGNSA. V lost 5 bases, J lost 3 bases, and 11 bases lay in between. The CDR3 extends over 13 amino acids. This CDR3 reads CASSPGTFYEQYF. CDR3 nucleotide sequence: TGTGCCAGCAGCCCCGGGACTTTCTACGAGCAGTACTTC.

In regard to this clonotype: With a much larger clone just one base away, this may be a read error. The chain joins TRBV27 to TRBJ1-6; D may be TRBD1 (6 bases). This CDR3 contains 16 residues. Germline loops: CDR1 MNHEY, CDR2 SMNVEV (reference sequence). V gave up 9 bases and J gave up 9 bases, with 24 bases separating them. This chain's CDR3 is CARSSWEGRGSSPLHF. Written as DNA, the CDR3 is TGTGCCAGAAGTAGCTGGGAAGGGAGGGGGAGTTCACCCCTCCACTTT.

This clonotype showed up just a few times. The J gene is TRBJ2-1, the V gene TRBV7-9; no definite D call. Germline lookup yields CDR1 SEHNR and CDR2 FQNEAQ (reference sequence). Trimming removed 5 bases from V and 9 bases from J, with 11 bases in between. The CDR3 covers 12 residues. In DNA, the CDR3 is TGTGCCAGCAGCCCGGTAACCGGTGAGCAGTTCTTC. It encodes CASSPVTGEQFF.